A single sample is the source of the 2 T cell receptor beta chains below, sequenced in a study of blood T cell repertoires in COVID-19. Repertoires were generated with immunoSEQ multiplex PCR, while TCRdb's copy carries only in-frame clones and drops some. The profile shows about 180,000 clones, about nine tenths of them singletons. The sequencing sample was made of peripheral blood. These receptors were taken from a man between 65 and 85 years old with active or convalescent COVID-19.

This chain connects TRBV6-2 or TRBV6-3 to TRBJ1-4; D gene uncertain. The ends were cut back, 0 bases at V and 7 bases at J, with 6 bases in the middle. This CDR3 spans 13 amino acids. The V gene's germline CDR1 is MNHEY and CDR2 SVGEGT. The DNA of the CDR3 is TGTGCCAGCAGTTACTCGAGCTTTGAAAAACTGTTTTTT. Translated, it gives CASSYSSFEKLFF.

The V call is TRBV6-5, the J call TRBJ2-7; a possible D gene is TRBD1 (5 bases). V was shortened by 7 bases and J by 3 bases, with 13 bases between the two germline ends. CDR1 MNHEY and CDR2 SVGAGI come from the germline V gene. The CDR3 length is 13 residues. The CDR3 DNA sequence: TGTGCCAGCACCACACGCCAGGGCTACGAGCAGTACTTC. Protein: CASTTRQGYEQYF.